The 15 T cell receptor beta chains presented below share a single source sample, sequenced in a study of blood T cell repertoires in COVID-19 (dated by TCRdb to 2020 to 2022). Libraries came from the immunoSEQ multiplex PCR assay. This immuneACCESS table, as held by TCRdb, lists in-frame sequences with V and J called but not all clones. Of the missing ones, under half trace to an unresolved V gene in checked studies; the others have no known cause. Present in this sample are almost 35,000 clones, approximately 88% of which were seen just once. The ten most abundant clones make up about 14% of the sample. The sample was peripheral blood. All receptors come from a man in his fifties or sixties with active COVID-19.

This chain uses TRBV9 with TRBJ2-3, with TRBD2 matching 7 bases. The CDR3 extends over 17 amino acids. Germline lookup yields CDR1 SGDLS and CDR2 YYNGEE. Unmatched junction bases numbered 13, after V lost 4 bases and J lost 2 bases. CDR3 amino acids: CASSPSPPGLHTDTQYF. For the CDR3, the DNA is TGTGCCAGCAGCCCTAGCCCTCCGGGACTACACACAGATACGCAGTATTTT. The full variable domain, its missing parts supplied by reference TRBV9 and TRBJ2-3, is DSGVTQTPKHLITATGQRVTLRCSPRSGDLSVYWYQQSLDQGLQFLIQYYNGEERAKGNILERFSAQQFPDLHSELNLSSLELGDSALYFCASSPSPPGLHTDTQYFGPGTRLTVL.

This rearrangement joins TRBV19 to TRBJ2-1, with D possibly being TRBD2 (6 bases). There are 14 residues in the CDR3. Germline V gene lookup returns CDR1 LNHDA and CDR2 SQIVND (reference sequence). Trimming removed 4 bases at V and 4 bases at J, with 11 bases between. The CDR3 DNA reads as TGTGCCAGTAGTAACCTCGGACTATACAATGAGCAGTTCTTC. This sequence encodes CASSNLGLYNEQFF.

The chain couples TRBV27 to TRBJ2-6; possible D gene TRBD2, 5 bases. The CDR3 totals 18 residues. CDR1 is MNHEY and CDR2 is SMNVEV in the germline V gene (reference sequence). V shed 2 bases and J shed 3 bases, with 17 bases lying between them. The CDR3 loop is CASSLDLDSAFGANVLTF. Here the CDR3 DNA reads TGTGCCAGCAGTTTAGACCTGGACTCAGCCTTTGGGGCCAACGTCCTGACTTTC.

This clone was detected only a few times. The rearrangement uses TRBV11-2 and TRBJ1-6; TRBD1 is a possible D gene (6 bases). CDR1 SGHAT and CDR2 FQNNGV come from the germline V gene. This CDR3 has 17 residues. Trimming shortened V by 0 bases and J by 9 bases, and 18 bases separated the two germline ends. The CDR3 coding sequence is TGTGCCAGCAGCTTAGATAGGGGGTTTACTAAGGGTTCACCCCTCCACTTT. Its translation is CASSLDRGFTKGSPLHF.

The chain links TRBV7-2 to TRBJ2-1; TRBD2 aligns across 12 bases. The CDR3 totals 15 residues. With 6 bases clipped from V and 13 bases from J, the junction kept 13 bases outside the gene matches. Germline assignment: CDR1 SGHTA and CDR2 FQGNSA. For the CDR3, the DNA is TGTGCCAGCAGACTTCTAGCGGGAGGGCCCTCGGTACAGTTCTTC. Protein product: CASRLLAGGPSVQFF.

This chain connects TRBV18 to TRBJ2-3; D remains unclear. Trimming pared 2 bases from V and 4 bases from J, leaving 10 bases between. This CDR3 is built from 14 residues. Germline CDR1 and CDR2: KGHSH and LQKENI. The CDR3 DNA reads TGTGCCAGCTCACCAAAGCCGATCCCAGATACGCAGTATTTT. It encodes CASSPKPIPDTQYF.

The rearrangement uses TRBV13 and TRBJ2-5; D remains ambiguous. CDR1 PRHDT and CDR2 FYEKMQ come from the germline V gene (reference sequence). The CDR3 is 14 amino acids. V lost 5 bases and J 0 bases, leaving 10 bases between the germline ends. Written as DNA, the CDR3 is TGTGCCAGCAGCCATCACAAGTACCAAGAGACCCAGTACTTC. Translating gives CASSHHKYQETQYF.

V usage is TRBV28 and J usage is TRBJ1-4; 7 bases map to TRBD1. The CDR3 spans 17 residues. CDR1 is MDHEN, CDR2 SYDVKM, per germline. Germline trimming cut 2 bases from V and 0 bases from J; bases unmatched to any gene: 6. For the CDR3, the DNA is TGTGCCAGCAGTTTACCGGGACAGCTTGCAACTAATGAAAAACTGTTTTTT. Residues: CASSLPGQLATNEKLFF.

This rearrangement joins TRBV27 to TRBJ2-7; tentative D call: TRBD1 (6 bases). The CDR3 loop spans 14 amino acids. V gave up 3 bases and J gave up 1 base, with 10 bases separating them. From germline, CDR1 is MNHEY and CDR2 SMNVEV (reference sequence). The CDR3 nucleotides read TGTGCCAGCAGTTTCCGCCAGGGGTCCTACGAGCAGTACTTC. Its protein is CASSFRQGSYEQYF.

This clone was detected once. The rearrangement links TRBV15 to TRBJ1-5, with 7 bases that match TRBD1. Germline CDR1 LNHNV, CDR2 YYDKDF (reference sequence). The CDR3 consists of 15 residues. V gave up 1 base and J gave up 7 bases; unmatched junction bases: 7. The CDR3 sequence is CATSRALQGTQPQHF. For the CDR3, the DNA is TGTGCCACCAGCAGAGCCTTACAGGGGACCCAGCCCCAGCATTTT.

V gene TRBV5-1 combines with J gene TRBJ2-5, with a tentative D call TRBD2 (5 bases). Trimming removed 3 bases from V and 5 bases from J, with 11 bases in between. The germline V gene has CDR1 SGHRS and CDR2 YFSETQ. This CDR3 spans 13 amino acids. The CDR3 DNA reads as TGCGCCAGCAGCTGGGGTCCGGGGGAGACCCAGTACTTC. Its translation is CASSWGPGETQYF.

CDR3 protein: CASSLPGRIEPQHF. The CDR3 nucleotides are TGTGCCAGCAGCTTGCCGGGTAGGATTGAGCCCCAGCATTTT. The chain joins TRBV5-8 to TRBJ1-5; no clear D gene. Trimming took 1 base from V and 8 from J, leaving 13 bases between them. The CDR3 extends over 14 amino acids. Germline-derived CDR1 and CDR2 are SGHTS and YDEGEE.

The chain uses TRBV5-1 and TRBJ2-7; 7 positions match TRBD1. This CDR3 is built from 13 residues. V was pared by 4 bases and J by 7 bases, with 8 bases of the junction left unmatched. Germline CDR1 reads SGHRS; CDR2 reads YFSETQ. CDR3 region: CASSNTGASEQYF. In nucleotides, the CDR3 is TGCGCCAGCAGCAATACAGGGGCGAGTGAGCAGTACTTC. The whole variable domain, remainder taken from reference TRBV5-1 and TRBJ2-7, is KAGVTQTPRYLIKTRGQQVTLSCSPISGHRSVSWYQQTPGQGLQFLFEYFSETQRNKGNFPGRFSGRQFSNSRSEMNVSTLELGDSALYLCASSNTGASEQYFGPGTRLTVT.

The chain combines TRBV7-2 with TRBJ2-1; 8 bases fit TRBD2. Germline CDR1 is SGHTA and CDR2 is FQGNSA. V gave up 3 bases and J gave up 4 bases; unmatched junction bases: 11. The CDR3 has 17 residues. The CDR3 DNA reads TGTGCCAGCAGCTTCGGGGGGGGGAGGCGGTCGTACAATGAGCAGTTCTTC. The encoded protein is CASSFGGGRRSYNEQFF.

V and J are TRBV2 and TRBJ1-5; 9 positions match TRBD1. The CDR3 covers 16 residues. V gave up 6 bases and J gave up 1 base; unmatched junction bases: 7. Germline CDR1 is SNHLY and CDR2 is FYNNEI. The CDR3 is CASSDRGAGSNQPQHF. The CDR3 nucleotides read TGTGCCAGCAGCGACAGGGGGGCCGGGAGCAATCAGCCCCAGCATTTT.